This note documents a single TCR beta chain sequence. Germline V lookup: CDR1 KGHDR, CDR2 SFDVKD. Trimming removed 3 bases from V and 4 bases from J, with 9 bases in between. CDR3 length equals 14 residues. This entry belongs to a study of blood T cell repertoires in COVID-19. Study-level information: Collection of acute and convalescent COVID-19 samples took place in the United States, Italy and Spain.

Clones were sequenced by immunoSEQ multiplex PCR, and TCRdb holds only the in-frame ones, with some missing. The sample carries 150,000 or so clones, about 90% recorded once. The material sequenced was peripheral blood. The TCR was taken from a young man with COVID-19, enrolled during active disease. The chain is built from TRBV24-1 and TRBJ1-5; D not resolved. In nucleotides, the CDR3 is TGTGCCACCAGTGATGCGAGCCAAAATCAGCCCCAGCATTTT. It specifies CATSDASQNQPQHF.